This record looks at one T cell receptor beta chain sequence and its context. Its target is not known. The V gene lost 8 bases and the J gene lost 7 bases, with 11 bases spanning the gap. The CDR3 is 12 amino acids. The data were taken from a study of T cells in Graves' hyperthyroidism and ophthalmopathy. Those with hyperthyroidism were 18 to 65 years old, newly diagnosed, and ill for under 2 months. Whole-study findings and limits: Before onset, ophthalmopathy was predicted by the model a median roughly 6.8 months earlier. Using 13 V-J features, a model discriminated ophthalmopathy from stable hyperthyroidism. Researchers found most expanded thyroid clonotypes above 0.001 in blood as well.

Regions amplified from RNA transcripts were the TCR beta CDR3 regions. The TCR CDR3 was amplified in a first-round RT-PCR using the HTBI primer set. TCRdb itself ran the multiplex PCR reads through MiXCR, one entry per CDR3 protein. There are over 90,000 distinct CDR3 sequences in the sample; about 45% occur only once, and roughly 26% lies in the top ten. The chain combines TRBV12-3 or TRBV12-4 with TRBJ2-2; possibly TRBD1 for D (6 bases). Sequencing input: blood. The sequence came from a man aged 35-49 years with Graves' hyperthyroidism. The CDR3 DNA follows: TGTGCCAGCGGACAGACGGTCGGGGAGCTGTTTTTT. This gives the protein CASGQTVGELFF.